Listed below are T cell receptor beta chains from one sample, sequenced in a study of vaccination and CD4 T cells after COVID-19. These TCRs' antigens remain unknown. TCRdb called the PCR reads again in MiXCR, with one record for every CDR3 protein. The sample records more than 6,500 distinct CDR3 sequences, 55% to 75% being singletons. Source material: CD4+ T cells from blood, cultured in vitro. Receptors originate from a human donor who had recovered from COVID-19. CDR3s include the opening cysteine and the closing phenylalanine or tryptophan. D genes are given only for firm matches. Size values are once, few and many counts, or a class for expanded clones, and some rows have none.

- | TRBD2 | TRBJ2-7 | TRBV2 | CASSVKRGSSYEQYF | TGTGCCAGCAGTGTGAAGCGGGGGAGCTCCTACGAGCAGTACTTC
- | - | TRBJ2-3 | TRBV6-2/TRBV6-3 | CASSYSTAGTQYF | TGTGCCAGCAGTTACTCGACGGCCGGTACGCAGTATTTT
- | TRBD2 | TRBJ2-7 | TRBV28 | CASSSTAGWDYEQYF | TGTGCCAGCAGTTCCACAGCGGGATGGGACTACGAGCAGTACTTC
- | - | TRBJ1-2 | TRBV6-1 | CASNSVGRINYGYTF | TGTGCCAGCAACAGCGTAGGAAGGATTAACTATGGCTACACCTTC
once | - | TRBJ2-5 | TRBV12-3/TRBV12-4 | CASSLVRETQYF | TGTGCCAGCAGTTTAGTAAGGGAGACCCAGTACTTC
- | TRBD1 | TRBJ1-1 | TRBV10-3 | CATTQGVNTEAFF | TGTGCCACTACGCAGGGGGTGAACACTGAAGCTTTCTTT
medium-sized | - | TRBJ1-5 | TRBV7-2 | CASAVRGNQPQHF | TGTGCCAGCGCGGTCCGGGGCAATCAGCCCCAGCATTTT
few | TRBD2 | TRBJ2-7 | TRBV4-1 | CASSQGATLAGESYEQYF | TGCGCCAGCAGCCAAGGGGCTACACTAGCGGGAGAATCCTACGAGCAGTACTTC
- | - | TRBJ1-2 | TRBV19 | CASSAIWERGYGYTF | TGTGCCAGTAGTGCTATCTGGGAGAGGGGCTATGGCTACACCTTC
few | - | TRBJ2-7 | TRBV10-3 | CAISGTLYEQYF | TGTGCCATCTCCGGGACCCTTTACGAGCAGTACTTC
- | - | TRBJ2-2 | TRBV2 | CASSDIADRNTGELFF | TGTGCCAGCAGTGATATAGCGGACAGGAACACCGGGGAGCTGTTTTTT